The clone carrying this TCR beta chain was observed a handful of times. Its antigen remains unidentified. Profiling relied on immunoSEQ multiplex PCR, and the TCRdb table lists in-frame clones only, not all of them. The sample has approximately 160,000 clones; around 82% are singletons. The V gene's germline CDR1 is MNHNS and CDR2 SASEGT. This CDR3 contains 16 residues. V lost 4 bases to trimming and J lost 6 bases; unmatched junction nucleotides: 8. These data come from a study of cytomegalovirus exposure and HLA in healthy donors. For the study at large: The 95 to 150 validation repertoires used a platform that matched the one used for the 600 to 750 first-cohort repertoires, as a later analysis reported. Notes on the study in general: In the roughly 130 validation repertoires, a later analysis found that first-cohort TCR clusters tended to co-occur.

From the approximately 120-subject validation cohort, which was separate from the approximately 670-subject first cohort, the donors were drawn. The chain is built from TRBV6-1 and TRBJ2-2; 10 bases map to TRBD1. The sample taken for sequencing was PBMCs. The receptor was isolated from a man aged 25-45 years in good health and CMV-seropositive. CDR3 nucleotide sequence: TGTGCCAGCAGTGTTGGGACAGGGGCGTATTCCGGGGAGCTGTTTTTT. The encoded protein is CASSVGTGAYSGELFF.